One sample yielded the 19 T cell receptor beta chains listed below, sequenced in a study of shared clonotypes between healthy human individuals. Only in-frame clones appear in the TCRdb table, and some are missing; sequencing was by immunoSEQ multiplex PCR. The sample lists 2 million to 2.5 million clones, 85% to 95% occurring once. What was sequenced was naive CD4+ T cells sorted from blood. Stated subset: CD45RA+ positively selected. These receptors came from a young man in good health.

V gene TRBV7-9 combines with J gene TRBJ1-1; D gene unclear. This CDR3 is built from 14 residues. The V and J ends lost 3 bases and 5 bases respectively, with 13 bases between them. Germline V gives CDR1 SEHNR, CDR2 FQNEAQ (reference sequence). The CDR3 loop is CASSFSPEETEAFF. The DNA for the CDR3 is TGTGCCAGCAGCTTTTCCCCCGAGGAGACTGAAGCTTTCTTT. Using reference TRBV7-9 and TRBJ1-1 for the parts outside the CDR3, the full variable domain is DTGVSQNPRHKITKRGQNVTFRCDPISEHNRLYWYRQTLGQGPEFLTYFQNEAQLEKSRLLSDRFSAERPKGSFSTLEIQRTEQGDSAMYLCASSFSPEETEAFFGQGTRLTVV.

This rearrangement joins TRBV6-1 to TRBJ1-2; no clear D gene. The CDR3 is made up of 10 amino acids. Trimming removed 2 bases at V and 9 bases at J, with 4 bases between. Germline CDR1 MNHNS, CDR2 SASEGT. The CDR3 DNA follows: TGTGCCAGCAGTGAAATCAGCTACACCTTC. Translation: CASSEISYTF.

The chain has TRBV2 and TRBJ2-7, with D possibly being TRBD1 (5 bases). V lost 10 bases, J lost 0 bases, and 10 bases lay in between. Germline V gives CDR1 SNHLY, CDR2 FYNNEI. CDR3 size: 12 residues. The CDR3, as DNA: TGTGCCACCCGACAGAGCTCCTACGAGCAGTACTTC. The encoded protein is CATRQSSYEQYF.

The J gene is TRBJ1-1, the V gene TRBV30, with a tentative D call TRBD1 (6 bases). The germline V gene encodes CDR1 GTSNPN and CDR2 SVGIG (reference sequence). The CDR3 totals 13 residues. The CDR3 reads CAINRDLNTEAFF. CDR3 nucleotides: TGTGCGATCAACAGGGACCTGAACACTGAAGCTTTCTTT.

The rearrangement links TRBV7-6 to TRBJ2-5, with a possible D match to TRBD1 (6 bases). Trimming stripped 3 bases from V and 4 bases from J, with 9 bases between. The CDR3 covers 13 residues. CDR1 is SGHVS, CDR2 FNYEAQ, per germline. The CDR3 DNA follows: TGTGCCAGCAGCTTTTCCAGGGGAGAGACCCAGTACTTC. As protein: CASSFSRGETQYF.

This CDR3 reads CASSQSQAAYYGYTF. CDR3 nucleotides: TGTGCCAGCAGCCAATCACAGGCAGCTTACTATGGCTACACCTTC. The V and J genes are TRBV16 and TRBJ1-2; perhaps TRBD1 as D (5 bases). This CDR3 is 15 amino acids long. Trimming stripped 0 bases from V and 3 bases from J, with 11 bases between. From germline, CDR1 is KGHSY and CDR2 FQNENV.

The rearrangement uses TRBV5-1 and TRBJ2-7; TRBD2 is a possible D gene (6 bases). CDR1 is SGHRS and CDR2 is YFSETQ in the germline V gene. V was cut by 4 bases and J by 5 bases, with 19 bases left in between. There are 15 residues in the CDR3. CDR3 DNA: TGCGCCAGCAGCCCTGGAATCGGGGGAACGGACGAGCAGTACTTC. It encodes CASSPGIGGTDEQYF.

Regarding this clone: Other nucleotide sequences from this sample produce the same CDR3. The chain employs TRBV18 and TRBJ2-7; TRBD1 might be the D (6 bases). Between the trimmed V and J ends, which lost 2 bases and 2 bases, there was a span of 10 bases. The CDR3 sequence is 14 residues long. CDR1 is KGHSH and CDR2 is LQKENI in the germline V gene. Written as DNA, the CDR3 is TGTGCCAGCTCACCAGGGCAGGGGACCTACGAGCAGTACTTC. This gives the protein CASSPGQGTYEQYF.

The gene calls are TRBV4-1 and TRBJ2-3; D is possibly TRBD2 (6 bases). V was pared by 3 bases and J by 10 bases, with 8 bases between. The CDR3 sequence is 11 residues long. The germline CDR1 and CDR2 sequences are MGHRA and YSYEKL. The CDR3 DNA reads TGCGCCAGCAGCCAGAGGGACTCGCAGTATTTT. Protein sequence: CASSQRDSQYF.

The V gene is TRBV19, the J gene TRBJ1-6; 10 nucleotides line up with TRBD1. This CDR3 has 15 amino acids. Trimming removed 5 bases from V and 6 bases from J; junction bases left unmatched: 4. Germline V CDR1 and CDR2: LNHDA, SQIVND (reference sequence). This CDR3 reads CASSPGTGVNSPLHF. The CDR3 nucleotides are TGTGCCAGTAGTCCTGGGACAGGGGTTAATTCACCCCTCCACTTT.

This clone was seen once. The J gene is TRBJ1-2, the V gene TRBV30; a possible D gene is TRBD1 (5 bases). The CDR3 totals 15 residues. The germline V and J ends were trimmed by 0 bases and 0 bases, with 11 bases remaining between them. The germline CDR1 and CDR2 sequences are GTSNPN and SVGIG (reference sequence). The CDR3 coding sequence is TGTGCCTGGAGTGTACAGGCCACCTCTAACTATGGCTACACCTTC. This gives the protein CAWSVQATSNYGYTF.

This chain uses TRBV5-6 with TRBJ2-3; 8 bases align to TRBD1. This CDR3 has 13 residues. Germline V gene data show CDR1 as SGHDT and CDR2 as YYEEEE. With 4 bases clipped from V and 7 bases from J, the junction kept 5 bases outside the gene matches. This CDR3 is CASSAGQANTQYF. Written as DNA, the CDR3 is TGTGCCAGCAGCGCGGGACAGGCAAATACGCAGTATTTT.

A single count supports this clone. The V and J genes are TRBV2 and TRBJ1-6; 7 nucleotides agree with TRBD1. Germline-derived CDR1 and CDR2 are SNHLY and FYNNEI. CDR3 length equals 16 residues. V trimming: 6 bases; J trimming: 0 bases; junction bases outside the gene matches: 5. DNA for the CDR3: TGTGCCAGCAGCGCGGGACAGAACTCCTATAATTCACCCCTCCACTTT. It is translated as CASSAGQNSYNSPLHF.

Notes on this clone: Other DNA sequences in this sample translate to the same CDR3. CDR3 sequence reads: CASSLDRNSPLHF. The DNA for the CDR3 is TGCGCCAGCAGCCTGGACAGAAATTCACCCCTCCACTTT. This rearrangement joins TRBV5-1 to TRBJ1-6, with D possibly matching TRBD1 (6 bases). The CDR3 contains 13 residues. In germline, CDR1 is SGHRS, CDR2 YFSETQ. V was trimmed by 4 bases and J by 7 bases, leaving 9 bases between them.

The genes are TRBV9 and TRBJ2-1, with 9 bases lining up with TRBD2. V gave up 0 bases and J gave up 4 bases; unmatched junction bases: 5. The CDR3 has 16 amino acids. In germline, CDR1 is SGDLS, CDR2 YYNGEE. CDR3 amino acids: CASSVGLAGRYNEQFF. In DNA form, the CDR3 reads TGTGCCAGCAGCGTAGGGCTAGCGGGACGATACAATGAGCAGTTCTTC.

This sequence joins TRBV7-4 and TRBJ1-2, with 12 bases identical to TRBD1. V lost 5 bases and J lost 6; bases outside the gene matches: 22. The CDR3 has 20 amino acids. CDR1 and CDR2 from the germline V gene are SGHVT and SQSDAQ. The DNA for the CDR3 is TGTGCCAGCAGCCGTCAATCGCTCCGGGACAGGGGGCGTCTCGAAGATGGCTACACCTTC. This translates into CASSRQSLRDRGRLEDGYTF.

Only one count was recorded for this clone. J is TRBJ2-4 and V is TRBV2; TRBD1 aligns across 9 bases. Germline V lookup: CDR1 SNHLY, CDR2 FYNNEI. The ends lost 5 bases at V and 8 bases at J; junction bases unmatched: 10. The CDR3 is 15 residues long. The CDR3 protein is CASSPLGTGQDIQYF. DNA of the CDR3: TGTGCCAGCAGTCCCCTCGGGACAGGGCAAGACATTCAGTACTTC. The full variable domain, with the rest looked up from reference TRBV2 and TRBJ2-4, is EPEVTQTPSHQVTQMGQEVILRCVPISNHLYFYWYRQILGQKVEFLVSFYNNEISEKSEIFDDQFSVERPDGSNFTLKIRSTKLEDSAMYFCASSPLGTGQDIQYFGAGTRLSVL.

The rearrangement uses TRBV10-3 and TRBJ1-1, with 7 bases lining up with TRBD1. There are 15 residues in the CDR3. Germline V gene lookup returns CDR1 ENHRY and CDR2 SYGVKD. V was clipped by 8 bases and J by 5 bases; unmatched bases: 14. The CDR3 region is CAISAAGGGETEAFF. The CDR3 bases are TGTGCCATCTCAGCGGCAGGGGGTGGGGAGACTGAAGCTTTCTTT.

This chain joins TRBV6-5 and TRBJ1-6; D is perhaps TRBD1 (5 bases). This CDR3 has 13 residues. Germline V gene lookup returns CDR1 MNHEY and CDR2 SVGAGI. V gave up 5 bases and J gave up 8 bases, with 10 bases separating them. Here the CDR3 DNA reads TGTGCCAGCAGTAGGGGAAATTATTCACCCCTCCACTTT. Protein: CASSRGNYSPLHF.